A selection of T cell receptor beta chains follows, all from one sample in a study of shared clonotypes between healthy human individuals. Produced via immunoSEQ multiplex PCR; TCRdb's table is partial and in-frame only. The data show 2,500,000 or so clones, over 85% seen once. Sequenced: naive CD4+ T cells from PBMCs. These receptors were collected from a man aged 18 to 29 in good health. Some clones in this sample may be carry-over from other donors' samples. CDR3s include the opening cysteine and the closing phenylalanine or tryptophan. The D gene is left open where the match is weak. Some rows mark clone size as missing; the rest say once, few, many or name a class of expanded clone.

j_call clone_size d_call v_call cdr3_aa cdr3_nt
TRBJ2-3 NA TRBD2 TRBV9 CASSVAGGSGTDTQYF TGTGCCAGCAGCGTAGCGGGCGGGAGTGGGACAGATACGCAGTATTTT
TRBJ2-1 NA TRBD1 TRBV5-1 CASSLQPYGTGNNEQFF TGCGCCAGCAGCTTGCAACCCTACGGGACAGGGAACAATGAGCAGTTCTTC
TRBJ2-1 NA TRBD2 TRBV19 CASSAMAGGPSEQFF TGTGCCAGTAGTGCGATGGCGGGAGGGCCCAGTGAGCAGTTCTTC
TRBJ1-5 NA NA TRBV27 CASSLSGAPVRPQHF TGTGCCAGCAGTTTATCGGGGGCCCCTGTACGACCCCAGCATTTT
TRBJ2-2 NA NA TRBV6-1 CASSKGQTLVTGELFF TGTGCCAGCAGTAAAGGACAAACCTTGGTCACCGGGGAGCTGTTTTTT
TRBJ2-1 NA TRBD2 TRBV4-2 CASSQTLAGGLDEQFF TGTGCCAGCAGCCAAACACTAGCGGGAGGGCTTGATGAGCAGTTCTTC
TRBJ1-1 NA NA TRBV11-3 CASSATGNTEAFF TGTGCCAGCAGCGCAACAGGGAACACTGAAGCTTTCTTT
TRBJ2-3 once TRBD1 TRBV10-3 CATRQGADTQYF TGTGCCACACGACAGGGCGCAGATACGCAGTATTTT
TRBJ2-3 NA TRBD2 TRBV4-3 CASSRSLRVAGPTSTDTQYF TGCGCCAGCAGCCGCTCCCTTAGAGTAGCGGGACCAACTAGCACAGATACGCAGTATTTT
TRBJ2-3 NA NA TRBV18 CASSPGGGRADTQYF TGTGCCAGCTCACCAGGTGGCGGGCGGGCGGATACGCAGTATTTT
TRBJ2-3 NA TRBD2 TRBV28 CASSLRKSRERTDTQYF TGTGCCAGCAGTTTACGGAAGTCGCGGGAGCGCACAGATACGCAGTATTTT
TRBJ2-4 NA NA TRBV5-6 CASSSRPAGVAKNIQYF TGTGCCAGCAGCTCCAGACCCGCCGGGGTGGCCAAAAACATTCAGTACTTC
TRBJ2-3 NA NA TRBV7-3 CASSFRRGTDTQYF TGTGCCAGCAGCTTCCGTAGGGGGACAGATACGCAGTATTTT
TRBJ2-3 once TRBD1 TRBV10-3 CAIRTGVTTDTQYF TGTGCCATCAGGACAGGGGTTACGACAGATACGCAGTATTTT
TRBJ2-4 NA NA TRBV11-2 CASSLTGVNIQYF TGTGCCAGCAGCTTAACCGGAGTGAACATTCAGTACTTC